This paragraph reports one T cell receptor beta chain. Only in-frame clones appear in the TCRdb table, and some are missing; sequencing was by immunoSEQ multiplex PCR. The sample lists about 200,000 clones; less than 95% were seen once. The CDR3 extends over 14 amino acids. Germline loops: CDR1 SGHRS, CDR2 YFSETQ. V lost 3 bases and J lost 6; bases outside the gene matches: 4. This sample is drawn from a study of T cell responses to AZD1222 COVID-19 vaccine. Source: peripheral blood, taken 28 days after the second dose of the MenACWY control vaccine. The TCR sequence derives from an adult who received the MenACWY meningococcal vaccine as a control. The rearrangement joins TRBV5-1 to TRBJ2-3, with 10 bases aligning to TRBD1. The CDR3, as DNA: TGCGCCAGCAGCTCTAGGACAGGGGGGGATACGCAGTATTTT. Translating gives CASSSRTGGDTQYF.